The 2 T cell receptor beta chains below were found in one sample sequenced in a study of blood T cells in healthy people across ages. Combining a sample-barcoded 5' primer with a J-beta primer mix, a second PCR ran for 7 to 11 cycles. MiXCR was run by TCRdb on the 5' RACE reads, yielding one entry per CDR3 protein. Among 1.2 million to 1.5 million distinct CDR3 sequences listed, approximately 59% were seen once. Source material: blood. All receptors derive from a young man in good health.

The gene calls are TRBV5-1 and TRBJ1-2; TRBD1 might be the D (5 bases). The V gene lost 3 bases and the J gene lost 4 bases, with 13 bases spanning the gap. CDR1 is SGHRS and CDR2 is YFSETQ in the germline V gene. The CDR3 has 14 residues. The CDR3 loop reads CASSYADSVYGYTF. In DNA, the CDR3 is TGCGCCAGCAGCTATGCCGACAGCGTCTATGGCTACACCTTC.

The chain combines TRBV4-1 with TRBJ1-5; a weak D match, TRBD1 (5 bases). This CDR3 is built from 15 residues. The germline V gene encodes CDR1 MGHRA and CDR2 YSYEKL. V dropped 6 bases and J dropped 6 bases, with 18 bases sitting between them. The CDR3 spells CASRLGDARTQPQHF. DNA of the CDR3: TGCGCCAGCAGGCTTGGGGACGCCCGGACTCAGCCCCAGCATTTT.